The 3 T cell receptor beta chains in this list originate from one sample, sequenced in a study of prognosis after radiotherapy for stage I lung cancer. TCR beta CDR3 was amplified from genomic DNA by two-round multiplex PCR. With primers specific to each TRBV and TRBJ gene, the first-round PCR was performed. TCRdb itself ran the multiplex PCR reads through MiXCR, one entry per CDR3 protein. In the table there are approximately 30,000 distinct CDR3 sequences, 25% to 40% of which are singletons. The sample was PBMCs, taken before or after stereotactic body radiation therapy (not recorded which). The origin of the receptors is a donor aged 50 or older with non-small cell lung cancer.

This clonotype was counted at least ten times. The chain has TRBV9 and TRBJ1-6; 7 bases are shared with TRBD1. From germline, CDR1 is SGDLS and CDR2 YYNGEE. V lost 4 bases to trimming and J lost 7 bases; unmatched junction nucleotides: 8. CDR3 length equals 15 residues. CDR3 protein: CASSFGQAENSPLHF. In DNA form, the CDR3 reads TGTGCCAGCAGCTTCGGACAGGCAGAAAATTCACCCCTCCACTTT.

This clonotype ranks as medium-sized (0.01 to 0.1%). This chain uses TRBV12-3 or TRBV12-4 with TRBJ2-7, with TRBD2 identical over 11 bases. V shed 6 bases and J 2 bases; nucleotides not matched to a gene: 6. The CDR3 spans 15 residues. The CDR3 sequence: CASRSRLAGTYEQYF. Here the CDR3 DNA reads TGTGCCAGCAGGTCGAGACTAGCGGGGACCTACGAGCAGTACTTC.

This clonotype was picked up many times. The V call is TRBV9, the J call TRBJ2-1; 10 bases are a match to TRBD2. V lost 3 bases to trimming and J lost 8 bases; unmatched junction nucleotides: 8. CDR1 and CDR2 (germline): SGDLS, YYNGEE. The CDR3 contains 15 residues. In nucleotides, the CDR3 is TGTGCCAGCAGCGCCCGAGCGGGAGGGAACGATGAGCAGTTCTTC. Amino acid sequence: CASSARAGGNDEQFF.